This T cell receptor beta chain was sequenced for a study of cytomegalovirus exposure and HLA in healthy donors. The germline V gene encodes CDR1 MNHEY and CDR2 SMNVEV (reference sequence). The CDR3 is 13 residues long. V was cut by 5 bases and J by 5 bases, with 12 bases left in between. Produced via immunoSEQ multiplex PCR; TCRdb's table is partial and in-frame only. The sample holds more than 150,000 clones, approximately 90% seen once. This sequence joins TRBV27 and TRBJ1-1; possible D gene TRBD1, 5 bases. Material: PBMCs. This clonotype was obtained from a man between 18 and 29 years old in good health and CMV-seronegative. DNA for the CDR3: TGTGCCAGCAGTCACAGGTGGCAGACTGAAGCTTTCTTT. Its protein is CASSHRWQTEAFF.